The 29 T cell receptor beta chains presented below share a single source sample, sequenced in a study of blood T cell repertoires in COVID-19. Generated by immunoSEQ multiplex PCR, the TCRdb table keeps only in-frame clones and is missing some. The table includes roughly 220,000 clones, 90% detected once. Sequenced: PBMCs or T cells enriched from blood (not recorded which). Source of these receptors: a man aged 30-40 years who had been exposed to COVID-19.

The rearrangement uses TRBV3-1 (or the pseudogene TRBV3-2) and TRBJ2-7, with D possibly being TRBD1 (6 bases). The V and J ends lost 5 bases and 6 bases respectively, with 14 bases between them. This CDR3 spans 13 amino acids. From germline, CDR1 is LGHDT and CDR2 YNNKEL (reference sequence). CDR3 protein: CASSGEGVGEQYF. CDR3 DNA sequence: TGTGCCAGCAGCGGAGAGGGGGTTGGCGAGCAGTACTTC.

This clone was observed once. This chain joins TRBV5-5 and TRBJ1-4, with 7 positions matching TRBD1. The CDR3 is made up of 14 amino acids. The ends lost 2 bases at V and 6 bases at J; junction bases unmatched: 4. Germline CDR1 SGHKS, CDR2 YYEKEE (reference sequence). CDR3 protein: CASSLGTAHEKLFF. Here the CDR3 DNA reads TGTGCCAGCAGCTTAGGGACAGCACATGAAAAACTGTTTTTT.

The J gene is TRBJ1-3, the V gene TRBV4-1; D not resolved. CDR3 length: 17 residues. CDR1 MGHRA and CDR2 YSYEKL come from the germline V gene. V was trimmed by 1 base and J by 0 bases, leaving 13 bases between them. CDR3 residues: CASSQGRSMSSGNTIYF. The CDR3 nucleotides read TGCGCCAGCAGCCAAGGAAGATCTATGAGCTCTGGAAACACCATATATTTT.

The chain uses TRBV19 and TRBJ1-1, with 7 nucleotides matching TRBD1. The CDR3 has 13 residues. Germline-derived CDR1 and CDR2 are LNHDA and SQIVND (reference sequence). V trimming: 7 bases; J trimming: 7 bases; junction bases outside the gene matches: 9. CDR3 region: CASTYLTGHEAFF. The CDR3 DNA sequence: TGTGCCAGTACTTACCTGACAGGGCATGAAGCTTTCTTT.

The rearrangement joins TRBV18 to TRBJ2-2, with 9 bases fitting TRBD2. Germline-derived CDR1 and CDR2 are KGHSH and LQKENI. There are 15 residues in the CDR3. With V trimmed by 3 bases and J by 4 bases, 3 bases remained unmatched. CDR3: CASSPTSGFTGELFF. For the CDR3, the DNA is TGTGCCAGCTCACCTACTAGCGGGTTCACCGGGGAGCTGTTTTTT.

On this clone itself: This sample includes further DNA sequences coding for the same CDR3. This chain connects TRBV6-4 to TRBJ2-6; TRBD1 aligns across 8 bases. The CDR3 loop spans 16 amino acids. V was clipped by 3 bases and J by 0 bases; unmatched bases: 1. Germline V gives CDR1 MRHNA, CDR2 SNTAGT. Here the CDR3 DNA reads TGTGCCAGCAGTGAGGGGACAGGCTCTGGGGCCAACGTCCTGACTTTC. Its protein product is CASSEGTGSGANVLTF.

The chain links TRBV6-2 or TRBV6-3 to TRBJ2-7, with 12 bases that match TRBD1. Trimming removed 6 bases from V and 5 bases from J; junction bases left unmatched: 8. This CDR3 is built from 15 residues. CDR1 and CDR2 (germline): MNHEY, SVGEGT. The CDR3 DNA follows: TGTGCCAGCAGCCAGGGACAGGGGGCGTCCCACGAGCAGTACTTC. Amino acid sequence: CASSQGQGASHEQYF.

This sequence joins TRBV6-1 and TRBJ2-7; the match to TRBD1 covers 7 bases. This CDR3 has 15 amino acids. From germline, CDR1 is MNHNS and CDR2 SASEGT. Losses at the gene ends were 2 bases for V and 3 bases for J; bases not matched to a gene: 7. CDR3 DNA: TGTGCCAGCAGTGAACTGGGACAGTTTTTCTACGAGCAGTACTTC. Translation gives CASSELGQFFYEQYF.

The chain has TRBV2 and TRBJ2-2; 10 bases agree with TRBD1. Per germline, CDR1 SNHLY and CDR2 FYNNEI. J gave up 2 bases and V 6 bases, and 3 bases lay outside the gene matches. The CDR3 has 15 residues. The CDR3: CASRTTGGNTGELFF. The CDR3 coding sequence is TGTGCCAGCAGAACGACAGGGGGCAACACCGGGGAGCTGTTTTTT.

The rearrangement uses TRBV5-1 and TRBJ2-7; 14 nucleotides align to TRBD2. V shed 1 base, J shed 6 bases, and the junction held 12 bases outside the gene matches. The CDR3 is 18 residues long. CDR1 SGHRS and CDR2 YFSETQ come from the germline V gene. The CDR3 DNA reads TGCGCCAGCAGCTTGTCCGGGACTAGCGGGGGTCTGGGCCTCGAGCAGTACTTC. Its protein product is CASSLSGTSGGLGLEQYF. Using reference TRBV5-1 and TRBJ2-7 for the parts outside the CDR3, the full variable domain is KAGVTQTPRYLIKTRGQQVTLSCSPISGHRSVSWYQQTPGQGLQFLFEYFSETQRNKGNFPGRFSGRQFSNSRSEMNVSTLELGDSALYLCASSLSGTSGGLGLEQYFGPGTRLTVT.

This chain links TRBV9 with TRBJ1-4; 8 nucleotides line up with TRBD1. Per the germline V gene, CDR1 is SGDLS and CDR2 is YYNGEE. With V trimmed by 0 bases and J by 7 bases, 5 bases remained unmatched. This CDR3 contains 15 residues. The CDR3 DNA is TGTGCCAGCAGCGTAGCAGGGGGCTCGGGTGAAAAACTGTTTTTT. Translated, it gives CASSVAGGSGEKLFF.

This clone was counted a few times. V gene TRBV7-9 combines with J gene TRBJ1-5; the D is unclear. From germline, CDR1 is SEHNR and CDR2 FQNEAQ (reference sequence). With 4 bases removed from V and 3 bases from J, the gap between germline ends came to 10 bases. The CDR3 runs to 14 residues. The CDR3 loop reads CASSSRVPNQPQHF. CDR3 nucleotides: TGTGCCAGCAGCTCGCGGGTCCCCAATCAGCCCCAGCATTTT.

The chain is built from TRBV3-1 (or the pseudogene TRBV3-2) and TRBJ1-1; 7 bases match TRBD1. CDR1 is LGHDT and CDR2 is YNNKEL in the germline V gene (reference sequence). V trimming: 7 bases; J trimming: 4 bases; junction bases outside the gene matches: 6. CDR3 length: 13 residues. The CDR3 DNA sequence: TGTGCCAGCACCATTAACAGGGGCACTGAAGCTTTCTTT. As protein: CASTINRGTEAFF.

This chain joins TRBV6-4 and TRBJ2-7, with TRBD1 identical over 8 bases. The CDR3 consists of 18 residues. Germline V gives CDR1 MRHNA, CDR2 SNTAGT. Trimming at V came to 5 bases and at J to 5 bases, leaving 20 bases not matched to a gene. CDR3 amino acids: CASSPRVQGQADINEQYF. The CDR3 DNA follows: TGTGCCAGCAGTCCGCGTGTGCAGGGACAGGCGGACATTAACGAGCAGTACTTC.

The rearrangement links TRBV6-6 to TRBJ1-5; the D is unclear. V lost 5 bases to trimming and J lost 5 bases, with 7 bases between them. This CDR3 is built from 12 residues. Germline V lookup: CDR1 MNHNY, CDR2 SVGAGI (reference sequence). CDR3 loop: CASSHQDQPQHF. In DNA form, the CDR3 reads TGTGCCAGCAGTCACCAGGATCAGCCCCAGCATTTT.

The J gene is TRBJ2-4, the V gene TRBV6-5; D gene uncertain. From germline, CDR1 is MNHEY and CDR2 SVGAGI. The CDR3 runs to 11 residues. Trimming stripped 6 bases from V and 8 bases from J, with 8 bases between. The CDR3 here is CASRASDIQYF. CDR3 nucleotides: TGTGCCAGCAGGGCATCCGACATTCAGTACTTC.

Notes on this clone: The same CDR3 is also encoded by other DNA sequences in this sample. The V call is TRBV11-2, the J call TRBJ2-7, with D possibly being TRBD1 (6 bases). Germline-derived CDR1 and CDR2 are SGHAT and FQNNGV. CDR3 length: 15 residues. The V end lost 1 base, the J end lost 0 bases, and 10 bases lay between the germline ends. This CDR3 reads CASSLGQGSSYEQYF. CDR3 coding DNA: TGTGCCAGCAGCTTAGGCCAGGGGAGCTCCTACGAGCAGTACTTC.

CDR3 DNA: TGCGCCAGCAGCTTACAGGGGAGGGGAAACACCATATATTTT. Amino acids: CASSLQGRGNTIYF. The J gene is TRBJ1-3, the V gene TRBV5-1, with 7 bases aligning to TRBD1. The CDR3 has 14 residues. The germline gives CDR1 SGHRS, CDR2 YFSETQ. Trimming cost V 2 bases and J 4 bases; bases outside gene matches: 3.

The chain couples TRBV5-1 to TRBJ2-5, with D perhaps TRBD2 (5 bases). Trimming stripped 5 bases from V and 4 bases from J, with 18 bases between. The germline V gene encodes CDR1 SGHRS and CDR2 YFSETQ. The CDR3 is 15 residues long. CDR3: CASRDGKGGGETQYF. The CDR3 region has the DNA TGCGCCAGCAGAGACGGAAAGGGTGGAGGAGAGACCCAGTACTTC.

The J gene is TRBJ2-5, the V gene TRBV5-4; TRBD2 agrees at 9 bases. V lost 4 bases to trimming and J lost 5 bases; unmatched junction nucleotides: 12. This CDR3 comprises 16 residues. CDR1 and CDR2 (germline): SGHNT, YYREEE (reference sequence). The CDR3 nucleotides read TGTGCCAGCAGCCCGGTGGGGACTAGCAGTAAGGAGACCCAGTACTTC. It yields the protein CASSPVGTSSKETQYF.

The rearrangement links TRBV2 to TRBJ1-2; D gene unclear. Germline CDR1 is SNHLY and CDR2 is FYNNEI. CDR3 length: 12 residues. V lost 7 bases and J lost 4, with 10 bases in between. The CDR3 coding sequence is TGTGCCAGCAATCCCTTTAGCTATGGCTACACCTTC. Amino acids: CASNPFSYGYTF. Drawing the rest from reference TRBV2 and TRBJ1-2, the complete variable domain is EPEVTQTPSHQVTQMGQEVILRCVPISNHLYFYWYRQILGQKVEFLVSFYNNEISEKSEIFDDQFSVERPDGSNFTLKIRSTKLEDSAMYFCASNPFSYGYTFGSGTRLTVV.

The chain recombines TRBV11-1 with TRBJ2-1; 10 nucleotides agree with TRBD2. Germline loops: CDR1 SGHAT, CDR2 FQDESV (reference sequence). CDR3 size: 15 residues. The V and J ends lost 4 bases and 8 bases, in that order; junction bases with no gene match: 8. CDR3 residues: CASSSKAGGPYEQFF. Here the CDR3 DNA reads TGTGCCAGCAGCTCGAAAGCGGGGGGGCCGTATGAGCAGTTCTTC. Using reference TRBV11-1 and TRBJ2-1 for the parts outside the CDR3, the full variable domain is EAEVAQSPRYKITEKSQAVAFWCDPISGHATLYWYRQILGQGPELLVQFQDESVVDDSQLPKDRFSAERLKGVDSTLKIQPAELGDSAMYLCASSSKAGGPYEQFFGPGTRLTVL.

This chain uses TRBV4-1 with TRBJ1-6; no reliable D call. Germline loops: CDR1 MGHRA, CDR2 YSYEKL. Trimming removed 3 bases at V and 4 bases at J, with 7 bases between. This CDR3 comprises 14 residues. The CDR3 sequence: CASSQTPYNSPLHF. The DNA for the CDR3 is TGCGCCAGCAGCCAGACACCTTATAATTCACCCCTCCACTTT.

This chain connects TRBV7-8 to TRBJ2-7; maybe TRBD1 (6 bases). The CDR3 runs 13 residues. Germline V gives CDR1 SGHVS, CDR2 FQNEAQ. V was pared by 1 base and J by 4 bases, with 8 bases between. The CDR3 loop is CASSLGDTYEQYF. CDR3 in DNA: TGTGCCAGCAGCTTAGGGGACACTTACGAGCAGTACTTC.

The chain combines TRBV11-2 with TRBJ2-7; D is perhaps TRBD1 (5 bases). CDR1 SGHAT and CDR2 FQNNGV come from the germline V gene. V dropped 5 bases and J dropped 4 bases, with 15 bases sitting between them. This CDR3 comprises 14 residues. This chain's CDR3 is CASSQVTGRYEQYF. The CDR3 DNA reads as TGTGCCAGCAGCCAGGTCACAGGACGGTACGAGCAGTACTTC.

The J gene is TRBJ2-3, the V gene TRBV6-2 or TRBV6-3, with TRBD2 identical over 7 bases. Per germline, CDR1 MNHEY and CDR2 SVGEGT. Losses at the gene ends were 0 bases for V and 4 bases for J; bases not matched to a gene: 4. CDR3 size: 15 residues. The CDR3 protein is CASSYSSGAPDTQYF. The CDR3 coding sequence is TGTGCCAGCAGTTACTCGAGCGGGGCCCCAGATACGCAGTATTTT.

The V call is TRBV4-1, the J call TRBJ2-7, with D tentatively TRBD1 (5 bases). CDR3 length: 15 amino acids. Trimming stripped 1 base from V and 4 bases from J, with 14 bases between. The germline gives CDR1 MGHRA, CDR2 YSYEKL. The CDR3 DNA reads TGCGCCAGCAGCCAAGGACAGTCCAGGGTTTACGAGCAGTACTTC. Protein product: CASSQGQSRVYEQYF.

The chain is built from TRBV29-1 and TRBJ2-1; TRBD1 matches 9 bases. The germline CDR1 and CDR2 sequences are SQVTM and ANQGSEA. CDR3 size: 14 residues. The trim removed 6 bases at V and 6 bases at J, leaving 9 bases unmatched. CDR3 in DNA: TGCAGCGTCACCCGGGACAGGGCACTCAATGAGCAGTTCTTC. It encodes CSVTRDRALNEQFF.

The CDR3 loop reads CASSFPRNTEAFF. The CDR3 nucleotides read TGTGCCAGCAGCTTCCCCAGAAACACTGAAGCTTTCTTT. V usage is TRBV11-2 and J usage is TRBJ1-1; D remains unclear. V was shortened by 3 bases and J by 2 bases, with 7 bases between the two germline ends. Germline V gene data show CDR1 as SGHAT and CDR2 as FQNNGV. The CDR3 is 13 residues long.